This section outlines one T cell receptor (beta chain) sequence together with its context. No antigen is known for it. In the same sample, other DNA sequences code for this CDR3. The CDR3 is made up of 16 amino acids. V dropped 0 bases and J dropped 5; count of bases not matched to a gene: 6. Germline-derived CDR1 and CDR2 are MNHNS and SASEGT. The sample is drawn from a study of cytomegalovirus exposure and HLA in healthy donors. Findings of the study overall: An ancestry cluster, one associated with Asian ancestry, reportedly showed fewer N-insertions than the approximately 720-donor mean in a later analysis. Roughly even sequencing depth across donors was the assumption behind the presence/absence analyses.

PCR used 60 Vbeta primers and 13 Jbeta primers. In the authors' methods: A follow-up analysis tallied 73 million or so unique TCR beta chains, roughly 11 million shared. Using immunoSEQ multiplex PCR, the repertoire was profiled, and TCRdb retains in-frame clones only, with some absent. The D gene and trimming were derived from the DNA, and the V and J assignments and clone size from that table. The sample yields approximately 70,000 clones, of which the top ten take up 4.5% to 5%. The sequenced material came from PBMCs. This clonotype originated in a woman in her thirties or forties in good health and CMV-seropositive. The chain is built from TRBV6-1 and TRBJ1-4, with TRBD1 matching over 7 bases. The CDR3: CASSEAAAGGNEKLFF. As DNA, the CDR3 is TGTGCCAGCAGTGAAGCGGCGGCAGGGGGAAATGAAAAACTGTTTTTT.